The 21 T cell receptor beta chains below come from one sample, sequenced in a study of cytomegalovirus exposure and HLA in healthy donors. A multiplex PCR was run with 60 Vbeta primers and 13 Jbeta primers. The method was immunoSEQ multiplex PCR; TCRdb's version includes in-frame clones alone and lacks a portion of them. The sample lists fewer than 110,000 clones; around 77% were seen once. The sequenced sample consisted of PBMCs. These receptors were taken from a man aged 50-59 years in good health and CMV-seropositive.

The CDR3 loop reads CASSLASGSEQYF. CDR3 in DNA: TGTGCCAGCAGCTTAGCTTCAGGGTCCGAGCAGTACTTC. The rearrangement links TRBV7-6 to TRBJ2-7; tentatively, D is TRBD1 (5 bases). This CDR3 comprises 13 residues. V lost 0 bases and J lost 6, with 9 bases in between. Germline assignment: CDR1 SGHVS and CDR2 FNYEAQ.

The CDR3 nucleotides are TGTGCCAGTAGTGAACAGCTGGGTTCACCCCTCCACTTT. Translation gives CASSEQLGSPLHF. The chain uses TRBV19 and TRBJ1-6, with D hard to call. The CDR3 is made up of 13 amino acids. Germline V gene data show CDR1 as LNHDA and CDR2 as SQIVND (reference sequence). V dropped 5 bases and J dropped 9 bases, with 11 bases sitting between them. Filled out from reference TRBV19 and TRBJ1-6, the complete variable domain reads DGGITQSPKYLFRKEGQNVTLSCEQNLNHDAMYWYRQDPGQGLRLIYYSQIVNDFQKGDIAEGYSVSREKKESFPLTVTSAQKNPTAFYLCASSEQLGSPLHFGNGTRLTVT.

This clone was counted a single time. V usage is TRBV28 and J usage is TRBJ1-2, with D possibly being TRBD1 (6 bases). The CDR3 loop spans 13 amino acids. CDR1 is MDHEN, CDR2 SYDVKM, per germline. V was shortened by 6 bases and J by 3 bases, with 11 bases between the two germline ends. CDR3 DNA sequence: TGTGCCAGCAGCCAGACAGGATACTATGGCTACACCTTC. Its translation is CASSQTGYYGYTF.

The chain is built from TRBV7-6 and TRBJ2-2; no reliable D call. Germline CDR1 and CDR2: SGHVS and FNYEAQ. This CDR3 comprises 16 residues. The V gene lost 1 base and the J gene lost 4 bases, with 13 bases spanning the gap. This CDR3 reads CASSLVSGGPTGELFF. The DNA of the CDR3 is TGTGCCAGCAGCTTAGTGTCTGGCGGCCCCACCGGGGAGCTGTTTTTT. The variable domain in full, completed from reference TRBV7-6 and TRBJ2-2, reads GAGVSQSPRYKVTKRGQDVALRCDPISGHVSLYWYRQALGQGPEFLTYFNYEAQQDKSGLPNDRFSAERPEGSISTLTIQRTEQRDSAMYRCASSLVSGGPTGELFFGEGSRLTVL.

CDR3 DNA sequence: TGTGCCAGCAGCTTACAGCGACGAGAGACCCAGTACTTC. Protein: CASSLQRRETQYF. The chain carries TRBV7-2 and TRBJ2-5; D ambiguous. Germline CDR1 is SGHTA and CDR2 is FQGNSA. The CDR3 is 13 residues long. Trimming removed 2 bases from V and 4 bases from J, with 8 bases in between.

The chain's CDR3 is CASSQVGGTSGRGEQFF. The CDR3 bases are TGTGCCAGCAGCCAAGTTGGGGGGACTAGCGGGAGAGGTGAGCAGTTCTTC. The chain employs TRBV14 and TRBJ2-1, with 14 bases fitting TRBD2. Germline V CDR1 and CDR2: SGHDN, FVKESK. CDR3 length equals 17 residues. V shed 1 base and J 9 bases; nucleotides not matched to a gene: 8.

The CDR3 region is CASSSGTLYGYTF. DNA for the CDR3: TGTGCCAGCAGTTCCGGGACACTGTATGGCTACACCTTC. This sequence joins TRBV28 and TRBJ1-2, with D perhaps TRBD1 (6 bases). V lost 4 bases, J lost 5 bases, and 11 bases lay in between. Germline loops: CDR1 MDHEN, CDR2 SYDVKM. The CDR3 extends over 13 amino acids.

A few counts support this clone. The chain has TRBV13 and TRBJ2-7; 7 nucleotides align to TRBD2. The J segment lost 2 bases and the V segment lost 6 bases, leaving 7 bases of the junction unmatched. The CDR3 covers 14 residues. CDR1 and CDR2 (germline): PRHDT, FYEKMQ (reference sequence). The CDR3 sequence is CASRVAGAAYEQYF. DNA of the CDR3: TGTGCCAGCAGAGTGGCGGGAGCGGCCTACGAGCAGTACTTC.

This sequence joins TRBV28 and TRBJ1-4; 7 bases align to TRBD1. V lost 8 bases to trimming and J lost 4 bases; unmatched junction nucleotides: 4. The CDR3 runs to 13 residues. Germline CDR1 reads MDHEN; CDR2 reads SYDVKM. The CDR3 region has the DNA TGTGCCAGCTTTCGGGACAGTAATGAAAAACTGTTTTTT. Translating gives CASFRDSNEKLFF.

The gene calls are TRBV15 and TRBJ2-7, with 7 bases identical to TRBD2. Germline V gene sequence: CDR1 LNHNV, CDR2 YYDKDF (reference sequence). Trimming took 0 bases from V and 5 from J; bases not matched to a gene: 1. The CDR3 has 13 amino acids. CDR3: CATSRDRGDEQYF. In DNA, the CDR3 is TGTGCCACCAGCAGAGATCGGGGGGACGAGCAGTACTTC.

This clone came up a few times. The chain combines TRBV6-5 with TRBJ2-1; no firm D call. CDR1 MNHEY and CDR2 SVGAGI come from the germline V gene. This CDR3 spans 13 amino acids. V lost 3 bases and J lost 4, with 7 bases in between. The CDR3 spells CASSYDNYNEQFF. The CDR3 region has the DNA TGTGCCAGCAGTTATGACAATTACAATGAGCAGTTCTTC.

V is TRBV4-1 and J is TRBJ1-2, with 8 bases aligning to TRBD1. The CDR3 totals 16 residues. J gave up 7 bases and V 1 base, and 11 bases lay outside the gene matches. The V gene's germline CDR1 is MGHRA and CDR2 YSYEKL. CDR3 loop: CASSQALRQGPVGYTF. The CDR3 DNA reads TGCGCCAGCAGCCAAGCTCTGAGACAGGGGCCGGTTGGCTACACCTTC.

The V and J genes are TRBV9 and TRBJ2-3, with 9 bases that match TRBD2. CDR1 and CDR2 from the germline V gene are SGDLS and YYNGEE. The CDR3 extends over 16 amino acids. V trimming: 3 bases; J trimming: 3 bases; junction bases outside the gene matches: 8. For the CDR3, the DNA is TGTGCCAGCAGCGGCCAACTAGCGGGTGGAACAGATACGCAGTATTTT. Translation gives CASSGQLAGGTDTQYF.

The chain is built from TRBV27 and TRBJ2-7; maybe TRBD1 (5 bases). This CDR3 has 14 residues. Per germline, CDR1 MNHEY and CDR2 SMNVEV (reference sequence). V was clipped by 5 bases and J by 0 bases, with 11 bases between them. The CDR3 loop reads CASSPQGVSYEQYF. CDR3 bases: TGTGCCAGCAGTCCCCAGGGCGTCTCCTACGAGCAGTACTTC.

CDR3 sequence (DNA): TGCGCCAGCAGCTGGGGACTAGCGGGAGCCGGGGAGCTGTTTTTT. This codes for CASSWGLAGAGELFF. This chain links TRBV5-1 with TRBJ2-2; 14 bases line up with TRBD2. The CDR3 runs to 15 residues. Unmatched junction bases numbered 1, after V lost 3 bases and J lost 6 bases. CDR1 SGHRS and CDR2 YFSETQ come from the germline V gene. The entire variable domain, with the rest obtained from reference TRBV5-1 and TRBJ2-2, is as follows: KAGVTQTPRYLIKTRGQQVTLSCSPISGHRSVSWYQQTPGQGLQFLFEYFSETQRNKGNFPGRFSGRQFSNSRSEMNVSTLELGDSALYLCASSWGLAGAGELFFGEGSRLTVL.

The CDR3 here is CASSPQGARGNEQFF. CDR3 DNA sequence: TGTGCCAGCAGCCCACAGGGGGCTCGGGGCAATGAGCAGTTCTTC. The V and J genes are TRBV5-4 and TRBJ2-1; 9 bases match TRBD1. This CDR3 has 15 amino acids. Germline V CDR1 and CDR2: SGHNT, YYREEE (reference sequence). The junction had 8 bases not matched to a gene; V was cut back by 4 bases and J by 6 bases.

A remark on this clone: Other DNA sequences in the sample encode the same CDR3. The chain links TRBV15 to TRBJ1-2; D possibly corresponds to TRBD1 (6 bases). CDR1 and CDR2 from the germline V gene are LNHNV and YYDKDF (reference sequence). This CDR3 has 14 amino acids. V lost 0 bases and J lost 7, with 12 bases in between. This CDR3 reads CATSREQGVGGYTF. The CDR3 DNA reads as TGTGCCACCAGCAGAGAACAGGGAGTTGGTGGCTACACCTTC.

The chain joins TRBV18 to TRBJ1-2, with 8 bases lining up with TRBD1. CDR1 and CDR2 from the germline V gene are KGHSH and LQKENI. V gave up 3 bases and J gave up 6 bases; unmatched junction bases: 6. The CDR3 contains 14 residues. In nucleotides, the CDR3 is TGTGCCAGCTCACCCTCTCAGACAGGGGATGGCTACACCTTC. Residues: CASSPSQTGDGYTF.

The chain is built from TRBV19 and TRBJ2-1; TRBD1 is a possible D gene (5 bases). The CDR3 covers 16 residues. Germline V lookup: CDR1 LNHDA, CDR2 SQIVND (reference sequence). The V end lost 3 bases, the J end lost 4 bases, and 16 bases lay between the germline ends. CDR3 DNA sequence: TGTGCCAGTAGTATCGAGTCTGAGACAGCTTACAATGAGCAGTTCTTC. Residues: CASSIESETAYNEQFF.

This chain links TRBV6-5 with TRBJ1-6, with D perhaps matching TRBD1 (5 bases). The CDR3 has 15 residues. CDR1 and CDR2 (germline): MNHEY, SVGAGI. Trimming shortened V by 1 base and J by 5 bases, and 9 bases separated the two germline ends. The CDR3 reads CASSYFGTDNSPLHF. The CDR3 DNA reads as TGTGCCAGCAGTTACTTCGGGACTGATAATTCACCCCTCCACTTT.

The chain carries TRBV29-1 and TRBJ2-7, with a tentative D call TRBD1 (6 bases). The CDR3 consists of 13 residues. The V gene lost 1 base and the J gene lost 3 bases, with 10 bases spanning the gap. CDR1 and CDR2 (germline): SQVTM, ANQGSEA. The CDR3 DNA sequence: TGCAGCGTTGAAGGGACAGAGCACTACGAGCAGTACTTC. Protein sequence: CSVEGTEHYEQYF.